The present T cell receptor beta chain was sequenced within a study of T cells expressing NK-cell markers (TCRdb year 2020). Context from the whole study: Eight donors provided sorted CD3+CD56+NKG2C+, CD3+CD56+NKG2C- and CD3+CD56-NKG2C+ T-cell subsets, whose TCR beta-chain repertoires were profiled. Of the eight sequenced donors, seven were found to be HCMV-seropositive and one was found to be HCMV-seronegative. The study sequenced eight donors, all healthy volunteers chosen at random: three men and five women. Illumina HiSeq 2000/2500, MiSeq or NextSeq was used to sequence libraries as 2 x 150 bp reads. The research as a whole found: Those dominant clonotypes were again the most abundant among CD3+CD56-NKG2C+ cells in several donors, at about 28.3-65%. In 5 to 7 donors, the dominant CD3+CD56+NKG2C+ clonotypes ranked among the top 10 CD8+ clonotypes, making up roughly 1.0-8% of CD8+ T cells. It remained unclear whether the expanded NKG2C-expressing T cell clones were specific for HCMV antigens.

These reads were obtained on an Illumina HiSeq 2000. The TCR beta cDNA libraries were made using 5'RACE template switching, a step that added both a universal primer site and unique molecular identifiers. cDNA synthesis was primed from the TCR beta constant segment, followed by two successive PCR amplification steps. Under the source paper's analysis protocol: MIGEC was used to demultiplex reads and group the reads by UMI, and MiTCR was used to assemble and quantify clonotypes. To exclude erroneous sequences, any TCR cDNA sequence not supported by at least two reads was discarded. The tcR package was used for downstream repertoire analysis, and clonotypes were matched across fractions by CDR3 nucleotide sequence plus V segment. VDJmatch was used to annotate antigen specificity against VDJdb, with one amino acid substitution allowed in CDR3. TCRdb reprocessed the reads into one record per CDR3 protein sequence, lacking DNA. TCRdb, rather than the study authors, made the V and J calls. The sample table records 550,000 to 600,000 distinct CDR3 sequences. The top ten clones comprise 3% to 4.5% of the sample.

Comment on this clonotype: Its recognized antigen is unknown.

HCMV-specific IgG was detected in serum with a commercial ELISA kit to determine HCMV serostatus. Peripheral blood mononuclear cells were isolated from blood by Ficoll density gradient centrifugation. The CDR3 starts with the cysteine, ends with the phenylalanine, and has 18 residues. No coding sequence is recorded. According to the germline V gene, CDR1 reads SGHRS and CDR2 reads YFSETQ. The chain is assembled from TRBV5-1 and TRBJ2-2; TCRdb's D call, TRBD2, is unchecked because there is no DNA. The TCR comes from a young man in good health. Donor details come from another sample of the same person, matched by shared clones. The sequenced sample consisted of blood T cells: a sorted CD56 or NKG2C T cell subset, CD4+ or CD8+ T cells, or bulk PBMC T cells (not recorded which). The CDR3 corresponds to CASSHDGLAVTNTGELFF.